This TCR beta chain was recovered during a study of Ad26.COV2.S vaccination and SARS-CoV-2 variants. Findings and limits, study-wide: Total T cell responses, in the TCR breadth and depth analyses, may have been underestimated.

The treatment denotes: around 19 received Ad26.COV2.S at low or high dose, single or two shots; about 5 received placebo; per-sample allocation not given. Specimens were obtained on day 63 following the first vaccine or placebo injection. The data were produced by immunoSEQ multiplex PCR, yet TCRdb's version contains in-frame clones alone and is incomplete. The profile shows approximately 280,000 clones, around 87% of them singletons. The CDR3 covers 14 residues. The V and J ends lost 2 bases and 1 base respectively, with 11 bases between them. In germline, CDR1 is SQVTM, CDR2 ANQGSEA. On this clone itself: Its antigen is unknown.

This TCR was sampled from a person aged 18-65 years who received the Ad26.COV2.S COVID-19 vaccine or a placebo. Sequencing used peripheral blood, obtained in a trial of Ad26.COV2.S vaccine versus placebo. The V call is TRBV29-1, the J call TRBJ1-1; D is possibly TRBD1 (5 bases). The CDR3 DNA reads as TGCAGCGTTGAATCCGGGACGGCGAACACTGAAGCTTTCTTT. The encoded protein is CSVESGTANTEAFF. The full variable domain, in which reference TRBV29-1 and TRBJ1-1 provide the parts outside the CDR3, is SAVISQKPSRDICQRGTSLTIQCQVDSQVTMMFWYRQQPGQSLTLIATANQGSEATYESGFVIDKFPISRPNLTFSTLTVSNMSPEDSSIYLCSVESGTANTEAFFGQGTRLTVV.